Described below is a single TCR beta chain sequence and its context. The antigen is not known. Using immunoSEQ multiplex PCR, the repertoire was profiled, and TCRdb retains in-frame clones only, with some absent. This repertoire shows roughly 100,000 clones, approximately 85% found once; its top ten account for 3.5% to 4%. The V end was cut by 5 bases, the J end by 7 bases, with 3 bases between. The germline V gene has CDR1 GTSNPN and CDR2 SVGIG (reference sequence). The CDR3 extends over 9 amino acids. These data originate in a study of OX40 agonist ivuxolimab in advanced cancers. General study results and limits: Clonal expansion was among the lowest in partial responders at 0.1-3.0 mg/kg, especially CD8+. Expanded clones were, on average, more numerous among CD8+ T cells than CD4+.

The starting material was CD4+ or CD8+ T cells sorted from blood, obtained in a trial of the OX40 agonist ivuxolimab. The genes are TRBV30 and TRBJ2-1, with D hard to call. The TCR was taken from an adult with an advanced solid tumor such as melanoma, head and neck, liver or kidney cancer. The CDR3 DNA follows: TGTGCCTGGGGAAATGAGCAGTTCTTC. Protein product: CAWGNEQFF.